The subject of this entry is one T cell receptor (beta chain). The CDR3 contains 13 residues. Germline V lookup: CDR1 KGHSH, CDR2 LQKENI. Between the trimmed V and J ends, which lost 1 base and 6 bases, there was a span of 8 bases. Repertoires were generated with immunoSEQ multiplex PCR, while TCRdb's copy carries only in-frame clones and drops some. There are thousands of clones in the sample; 60% to 80% occur only once, and 15% to 20% lies in the top ten. The sample belongs to a study of immune evolution from preneoplasia to lung adenocarcinoma. This chain links TRBV18 with TRBJ2-3; D perhaps matches TRBD2 (6 bases). The sample comprised FFPE adjacent normal lung tissue. This receptor was identified in a person aged 65 to 85 with lung adenocarcinoma. CDR3 sequence reads: CASSPQRVDTQYF. CDR3 bases: TGTGCCAGCTCACCACAGCGGGTGGATACGCAGTATTTT.